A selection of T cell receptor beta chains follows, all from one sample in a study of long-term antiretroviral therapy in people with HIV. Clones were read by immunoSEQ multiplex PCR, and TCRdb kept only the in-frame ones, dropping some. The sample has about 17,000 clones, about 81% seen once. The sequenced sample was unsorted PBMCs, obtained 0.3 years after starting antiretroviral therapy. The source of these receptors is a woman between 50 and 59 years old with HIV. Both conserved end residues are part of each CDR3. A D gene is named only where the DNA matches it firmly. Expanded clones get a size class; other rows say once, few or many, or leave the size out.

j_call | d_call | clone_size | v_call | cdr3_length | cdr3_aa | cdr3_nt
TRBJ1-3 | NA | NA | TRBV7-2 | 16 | CASSIYLTGGGNTIYF | TGTGCCAGCAGCATCTACCTGACAGGCGGCGGGAACACCATATATTTT
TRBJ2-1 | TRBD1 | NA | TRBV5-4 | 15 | CASSADRGTYNEQFF | TGTGCCAGCAGCGCGGACAGGGGGACGTACAATGAGCAGTTCTTC
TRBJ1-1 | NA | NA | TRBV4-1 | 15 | CASSRGGGGNTEAFF | TGCGCCAGCAGCCGCGGGGGTGGGGGCAACACTGAAGCTTTCTTT
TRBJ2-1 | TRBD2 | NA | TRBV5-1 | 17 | CASSLEVSGGPYNEQFF | TGCGCCAGCAGCTTGGAGGTTAGCGGGGGGCCGTACAATGAGCAGTTCTTC
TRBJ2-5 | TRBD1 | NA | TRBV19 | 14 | CASSRDRGVETQYF | TGTGCCAGTTCGAGGGACAGGGGAGTGGAGACCCAGTACTTC
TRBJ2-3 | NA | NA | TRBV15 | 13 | CATSRASTDTQYF | TGTGCCACCAGCAGAGCCAGCACAGATACGCAGTATTTT
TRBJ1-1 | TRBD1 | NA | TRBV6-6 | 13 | CASSGDRDTEAFF | TGTGCCAGCAGCGGGGACAGGGACACTGAAGCTTTCTTT
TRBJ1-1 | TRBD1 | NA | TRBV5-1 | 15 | CASSTGQGAFTEAFF | TGCGCCAGCAGCACTGGACAGGGGGCTTTCACTGAAGCTTTCTTT
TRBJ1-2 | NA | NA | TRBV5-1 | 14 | CASGEAGSQLPYTF | TGCGCCAGCGGAGAGGCTGGCAGCCAACTCCCCTACACCTTC
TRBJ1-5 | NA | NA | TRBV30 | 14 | CAWSVVARNQPQHF | TGTGCCTGGAGTGTAGTGGCACGTAATCAGCCCCAGCATTTT
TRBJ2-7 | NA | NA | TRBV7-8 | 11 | CASSLRSEQYF | TGTGCCAGCAGCCTCAGGAGCGAGCAGTACTTC
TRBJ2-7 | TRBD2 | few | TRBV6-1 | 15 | CASTPLAGGRYEQYF | TGTGCCAGCACCCCACTGGCGGGGGGCCGCTACGAGCAGTACTTC
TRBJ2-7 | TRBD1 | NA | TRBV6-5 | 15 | CASSYLGTGGYEQYF | TGTGCCAGCAGTTACTTGGGGACAGGGGGCTACGAGCAGTACTTC
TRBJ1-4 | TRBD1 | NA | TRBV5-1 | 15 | CASSLGTGTNEKLFF | TGCGCCAGCAGCTTGGGGACAGGGACTAATGAAAAACTGTTTTTT
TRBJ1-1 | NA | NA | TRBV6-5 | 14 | CASSYGGLNTEAFF | TGTGCCAGCAGTTACGGGGGTCTGAACACTGAAGCTTTCTTT
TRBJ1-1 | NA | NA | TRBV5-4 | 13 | CASSLEGHTEAFF | TGTGCCAGCAGCTTGGAGGGCCACACTGAAGCTTTCTTT
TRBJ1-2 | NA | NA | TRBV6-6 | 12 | CASSPSAGGYTF | TGTGCCAGCAGTCCCAGTGCGGGTGGCTACACCTTC
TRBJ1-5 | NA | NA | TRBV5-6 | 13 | CASSLNRDQPQHF | TGTGCCAGCAGCTTAAACAGGGATCAGCCCCAGCATTTT
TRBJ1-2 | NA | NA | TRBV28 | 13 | CASTGDRNYGYTF | TGTGCCAGCACGGGAGACAGAAACTATGGCTACACCTTC
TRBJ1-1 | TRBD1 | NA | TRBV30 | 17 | CAWSDGIGTGVSRRAFF | TGTGCCTGGAGTGACGGGATTGGGACAGGGGTCAGTCGTAGAGCTTTCTTT
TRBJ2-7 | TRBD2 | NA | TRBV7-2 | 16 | CASSWIPGLAGAEQYF | TGTGCCAGCAGCTGGATCCCGGGACTAGCGGGGGCCGAGCAGTACTTC
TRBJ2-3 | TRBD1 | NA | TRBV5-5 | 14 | CASSNRDRGDTQYF | TGTGCCAGCAGCAACCGGGACAGGGGTGATACGCAGTATTTT
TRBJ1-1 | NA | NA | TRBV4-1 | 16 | CASSQDASGYATEAFF | TGCGCCAGCAGCCAAGATGCCTCGGGTTACGCCACTGAAGCTTTCTTT
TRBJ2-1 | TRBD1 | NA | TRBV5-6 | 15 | CASSPGTGGGNEQFF | TGTGCCAGCAGCCCGGGGACAGGGGGCGGGAATGAGCAGTTCTTC
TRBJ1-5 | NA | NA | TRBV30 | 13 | CAWSTGNNQPQHF | TGTGCCTGGAGTACCGGGAACAATCAGCCCCAGCATTTT
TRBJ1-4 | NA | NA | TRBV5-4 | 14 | CASSLAGEDEKLFF | TGCGCCAGCAGCTTGGCCGGGGAGGACGAAAAACTGTTTTTT
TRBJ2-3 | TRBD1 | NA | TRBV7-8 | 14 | CASSLAGGRDTQYF | TGTGCCAGCAGCTTGGCAGGGGGCAGGGATACGCAGTATTTT
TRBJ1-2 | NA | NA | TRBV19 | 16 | CASSIDPNRDHYGYTF | TGTGCCAGTAGTATAGACCCAAACAGGGACCACTATGGCTACACCTTC